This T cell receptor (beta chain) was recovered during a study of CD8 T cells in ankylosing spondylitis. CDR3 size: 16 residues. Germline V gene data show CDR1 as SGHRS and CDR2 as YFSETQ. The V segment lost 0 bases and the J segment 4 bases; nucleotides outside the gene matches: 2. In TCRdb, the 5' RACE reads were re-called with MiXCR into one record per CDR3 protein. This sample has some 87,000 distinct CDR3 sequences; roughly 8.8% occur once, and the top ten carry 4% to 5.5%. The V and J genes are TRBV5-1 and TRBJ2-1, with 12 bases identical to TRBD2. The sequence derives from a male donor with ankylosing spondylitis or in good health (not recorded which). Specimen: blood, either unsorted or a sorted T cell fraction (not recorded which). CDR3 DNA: TGCGCCAGCAGCTTGGAGGGACTAGCGGGTTACAATGAGCAGTTCTTC. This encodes CASSLEGLAGYNEQFF.